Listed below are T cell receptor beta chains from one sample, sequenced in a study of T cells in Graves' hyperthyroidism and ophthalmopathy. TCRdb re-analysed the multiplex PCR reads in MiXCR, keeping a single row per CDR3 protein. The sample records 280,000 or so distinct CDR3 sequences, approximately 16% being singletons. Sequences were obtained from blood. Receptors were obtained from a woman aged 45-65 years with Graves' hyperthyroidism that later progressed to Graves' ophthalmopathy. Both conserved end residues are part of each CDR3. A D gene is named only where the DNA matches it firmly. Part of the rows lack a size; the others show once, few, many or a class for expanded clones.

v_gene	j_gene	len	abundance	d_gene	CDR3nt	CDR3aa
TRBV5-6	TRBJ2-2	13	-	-	TGTGCCAGCAGCCCGCTAAATGCCGGGGAGCTGTTTTTT	CASSPLNAGELFF
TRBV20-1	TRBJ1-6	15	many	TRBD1	TGCAGTGCTAGAGTATTGACAGGGGGGCATTCACCCCTCCACTTT	CSARVLTGGHSPLHF
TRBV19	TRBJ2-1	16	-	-	TGTGCCAGTAGTCCCTATGGGAGAAGCTCCTACAATGAGCAGTTCTTC	CASSPYGRSSYNEQFF
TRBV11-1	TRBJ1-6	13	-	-	TGTGCCAGCAGCGGGACATCTAATTCACCCCTCCACTTT	CASSGTSNSPLHF
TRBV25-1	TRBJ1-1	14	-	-	TGTGCCAGCAGTGAACCCGGGGAGAGCACTGAAGCTTTCTTT	CASSEPGESTEAFF
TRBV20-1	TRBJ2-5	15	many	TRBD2	TGCAGTGCCAGGACTAGCGGGAGCCCCCAAGAGACCCAGTACTTC	CSARTSGSPQETQYF
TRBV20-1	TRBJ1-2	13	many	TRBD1	TGCAGTGCTATACAGGGGGCGGACTATGGCTACACCTTC	CSAIQGADYGYTF
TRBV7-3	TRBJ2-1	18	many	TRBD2	TGTGCCAGCAGCTCATTAGGACTAGCGGGAAACTCCTACAATGAGCAGTTCTTC	CASSSLGLAGNSYNEQFF
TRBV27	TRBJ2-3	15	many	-	TGTGCCAGCAGTCTACAGGGTTTTGGCACAGATACGCAGTATTTT	CASSLQGFGTDTQYF
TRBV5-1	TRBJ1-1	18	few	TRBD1	TGCGCCAGCAGCCCTCGAAGACAGGGGAGGAGGCCTCTTGCTGAAGCTTTCTTT	CASSPRRQGRRPLAEAFF
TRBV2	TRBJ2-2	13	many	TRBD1	TGTGCCAGCGGACGACAGGGTACCGGGGAGCTGTTTTTT	CASGRQGTGELFF
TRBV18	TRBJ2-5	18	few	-	TGTGCCAGCTCACCCTCCCCCAGAGCTAGTTCGGCCCAAGAGACCCAGTACTTC	CASSPSPRASSAQETQYF
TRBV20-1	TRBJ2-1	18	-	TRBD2	TGCAGTGCTAGCCCTCTAGGAGCGGGAGGGGGATTGTACAATGAGCAGTTCTTC	CSASPLGAGGGLYNEQFF
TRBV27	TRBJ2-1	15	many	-	TGTGCCAGCAGTGCGACTAGTAGCACCTACAATGAGCAGTTCTTC	CASSATSSTYNEQFF
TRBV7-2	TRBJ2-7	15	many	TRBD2	TGTGCCAGCAGCGCGGGGACTAGCGGGATGGGCGAGCAGTACTTC	CASSAGTSGMGEQYF
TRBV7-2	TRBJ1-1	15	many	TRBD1	TGTGCCAGCAGCTCTTACAGGGGAATGAACACTGAAGCTTTCTTT	CASSSYRGMNTEAFF